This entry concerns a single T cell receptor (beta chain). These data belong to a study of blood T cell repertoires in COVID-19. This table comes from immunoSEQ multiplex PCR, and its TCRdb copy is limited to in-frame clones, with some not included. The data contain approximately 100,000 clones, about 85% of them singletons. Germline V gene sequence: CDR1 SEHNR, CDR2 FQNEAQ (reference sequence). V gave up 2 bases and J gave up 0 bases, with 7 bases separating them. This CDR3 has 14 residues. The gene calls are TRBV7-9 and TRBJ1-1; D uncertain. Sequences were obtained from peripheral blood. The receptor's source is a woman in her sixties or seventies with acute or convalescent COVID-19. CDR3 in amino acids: CASSLWQMNTEAFF. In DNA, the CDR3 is TGTGCCAGCAGCTTATGGCAGATGAACACTGAAGCTTTCTTT.